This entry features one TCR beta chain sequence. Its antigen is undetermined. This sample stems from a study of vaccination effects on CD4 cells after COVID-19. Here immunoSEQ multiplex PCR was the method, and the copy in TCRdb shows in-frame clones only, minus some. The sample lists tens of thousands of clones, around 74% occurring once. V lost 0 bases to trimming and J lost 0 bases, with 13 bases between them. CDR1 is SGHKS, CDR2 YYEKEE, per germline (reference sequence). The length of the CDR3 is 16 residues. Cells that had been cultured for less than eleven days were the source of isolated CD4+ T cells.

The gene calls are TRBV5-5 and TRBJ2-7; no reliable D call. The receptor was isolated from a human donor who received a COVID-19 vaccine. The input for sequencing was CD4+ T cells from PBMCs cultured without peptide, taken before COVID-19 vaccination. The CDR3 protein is CASSLVVGVSSYEQYF. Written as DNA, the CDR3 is TGTGCCAGCAGCTTGGTAGTAGGTGTTAGCTCCTACGAGCAGTACTTC. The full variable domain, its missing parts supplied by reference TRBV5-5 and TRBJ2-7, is DAGVTQSPTHLIKTRGQQVTLRCSPISGHKSVSWYQQVLGQGPQFIFQYYEKEERGRGNFPDRFSARQFPNYSSELNVNALLLGDSALYLCASSLVVGVSSYEQYFGPGTRLTVT.